The 23 T cell receptor beta chains listed next were all sequenced from one sample in a study of cytomegalovirus exposure and HLA in healthy donors. A multiplex PCR was run with 60 Vbeta primers and 13 Jbeta primers. Here immunoSEQ multiplex PCR was the method, and the copy in TCRdb shows in-frame clones only, minus some. The repertoire holds 100,000 to 150,000 clones, 81% seen once, with approximately 1% in the top ten. The source material was PBMCs. These TCRs come from a woman aged 30 to 39 in good health and CMV-seronegative.

J is TRBJ2-1 and V is TRBV11-2, with 13 bases lining up with TRBD2. The V gene's germline CDR1 is SGHAT and CDR2 FQNNGV. CDR3 length: 16 residues. V trimming: 6 bases; J trimming: 3 bases; junction bases outside the gene matches: 5. The CDR3 here is CASRPRTSGSYNEQFF. The DNA for the CDR3 is TGTGCCAGCAGACCTAGGACTAGCGGGAGCTACAATGAGCAGTTCTTC.

The gene calls are TRBV6-1 and TRBJ2-5; 15 nucleotides line up with TRBD2. This CDR3 is 20 amino acids long. Germline loops: CDR1 MNHNS, CDR2 SASEGT. Unmatched junction bases numbered 14, after V lost 4 bases and J lost 2 bases. For the CDR3, the DNA is TGTGCCAGCAGTGGGCGTCCCGGGACTAGCGGGGGGCATACTCAAGAGACCCAGTACTTC. It encodes CASSGRPGTSGGHTQETQYF.

The chain carries TRBV30 and TRBJ2-3, with a weak D call TRBD1 (7 bases). The CDR3 is 13 amino acids. The germline CDR1 and CDR2 sequences are GTSNPN and SVGIG (reference sequence). This chain's CDR3 is CALGGQLTDTQYF. Here the CDR3 DNA reads TGTGCTTTGGGGGGACAGCTCACAGATACGCAGTATTTT.

The chain recombines TRBV15 with TRBJ2-3, with TRBD2 matching over 8 bases. In germline, CDR1 is LNHNV, CDR2 YYDKDF (reference sequence). This CDR3 is built from 17 residues. V gave up 3 bases and J gave up 7 bases; unmatched junction bases: 15. This CDR3 is CATSSLPAAGGRNTQYF. CDR3 bases: TGTGCCACCAGCAGCCTCCCAGCCGCGGGGGGCCGAAATACGCAGTATTTT.

The chain links TRBV10-3 to TRBJ2-7; D call uncertain. CDR1 and CDR2 (germline): ENHRY, SYGVKD. V was clipped by 2 bases and J by 1 base, with 9 bases between them. CDR3 length: 14 amino acids. CDR3 sequence reads: CAISEPPGSYEQYF. CDR3 coding DNA: TGTGCCATCAGTGAGCCCCCCGGGTCCTACGAGCAGTACTTC.

The chain couples TRBV18 to TRBJ2-1, with D maybe TRBD2 (7 bases). Germline assignment: CDR1 KGHSH and CDR2 LQKENI. V was cut by 3 bases and J by 6 bases, with 15 bases left in between. This CDR3 spans 15 amino acids. CDR3 region: CASSPLGRGGNEQFF. DNA of the CDR3: TGTGCCAGCTCACCCCTCGGTAGGGGGGGCAATGAGCAGTTCTTC. The full variable domain, its missing parts supplied by reference TRBV18 and TRBJ2-1, is NAGVMQNPRHLVRRRGQEARLRCSPMKGHSHVYWYRQLPEEGLKFMVYLQKENIIDESGMPKERFSAEFPKEGPSILRIQQVVRGDSAAYFCASSPLGRGGNEQFFGPGTRLTVL.

The CDR3 DNA reads as TGTGCCTGGGCCCAGGGACTCCAGGCTGAAGCTTTCTTT. It translates to CAWAQGLQAEAFF. V gene TRBV30 combines with J gene TRBJ1-1; weak D call: TRBD1 (5 bases). From germline, CDR1 is GTSNPN and CDR2 SVGIG (reference sequence). The CDR3 spans 13 residues. Trimming cost V 5 bases and J 6 bases, with 16 bases left between them.

This chain uses TRBV25-1 with TRBJ1-1, with TRBD1 matching over 7 bases. This CDR3 has 14 amino acids. V trimming: 3 bases; J trimming: 0 bases; junction bases outside the gene matches: 1. The germline CDR1 and CDR2 sequences are MGHDK and SYGVNS. CDR3 sequence reads: CASSEGTVNTEAFF. The CDR3, as DNA: TGTGCCAGCAGTGAGGGGACAGTGAACACTGAAGCTTTCTTT. The full variable domain, completed using reference TRBV25-1 and TRBJ1-1, is EADIYQTPRYLVIGTGKKITLECSQTMGHDKMYWYQQDPGMELHLIHYSYGVNSTEKGDLSSESTVSRIRTEHFPLTLESARPSHTSQYLCASSEGTVNTEAFFGQGTRLTVV.

This chain connects TRBV4-1 to TRBJ2-7; D may be TRBD2 (6 bases). The V end was cut by 0 bases, the J end by 3 bases, with 6 bases between. Germline CDR1 reads MGHRA; CDR2 reads YSYEKL. This CDR3 comprises 13 residues. This CDR3 is CASSQERGYEQYF. The CDR3 nucleotides are TGCGCCAGCAGCCAAGAGCGGGGCTACGAGCAGTACTTC.

This clone was seen a few times. At the DNA level, this CDR3 is encoded by other sequences in the same sample as well. The chain joins TRBV5-1 to TRBJ1-1, with D uncertain. Germline-derived CDR1 and CDR2 are SGHRS and YFSETQ. Trimming pared 0 bases from V and 1 base from J, leaving 22 bases between. The CDR3 runs 19 residues. CDR3 amino acids: CASSLASRGGNLRNTEAFF. The CDR3 nucleotides are TGCGCCAGCAGCTTGGCCTCCCGGGGAGGCAACCTTCGGAACACTGAAGCTTTCTTT.

This chain connects TRBV19 to TRBJ1-5, with TRBD1 identical over 8 bases. V shed 3 bases and J 5 bases; nucleotides not matched to a gene: 6. The CDR3 runs 15 residues. The V gene's germline CDR1 is LNHDA and CDR2 SQIVND (reference sequence). CDR3 DNA: TGTGCCAGTAGTATTGGGACAGGCGGGTATCAGCCCCAGCATTTT. Its translation: CASSIGTGGYQPQHF.

The chain uses TRBV4-3 and TRBJ2-4, with TRBD1 matching over 7 bases. Germline-derived CDR1 and CDR2 are LGHNA and YSLEER. Unmatched junction bases numbered 5, after V lost 0 bases and J lost 3 bases. This CDR3 region has 16 residues. The CDR3 here is CASSQEAAGGKNIQYF. CDR3 nucleotides: TGCGCCAGCAGCCAAGAAGCCGCAGGGGGCAAAAACATTCAGTACTTC.

This chain uses TRBV15 with TRBJ2-5, with 12 bases matching TRBD2. Germline values: CDR1 LNHNV, CDR2 YYDKDF (reference sequence). This CDR3 spans 16 amino acids. V shed 2 bases and J 1 base; nucleotides not matched to a gene: 2. CDR3 sequence: CATSRWTSGTQETQYF. CDR3 nucleotides: TGTGCCACCAGCAGATGGACTAGCGGGACCCAAGAGACCCAGTACTTC. Combining the CDR3 with reference TRBV15 and TRBJ2-5 gives the whole variable domain DAMVIQNPRYQVTQFGKPVTLSCSQTLNHNVMYWYQQKSSQAPKLLFHYYDKDFNNEADTPDNFQSRRPNTSFCFLDIRSPGLGDTAMYLCATSRWTSGTQETQYFGPGTRLLVL.

V gene TRBV7-3 combines with J gene TRBJ2-5, with TRBD2 identical over 7 bases. Germline CDR1 reads SGHTA; CDR2 reads FQGTGA. The CDR3 sequence is 14 residues long. The junction had 5 bases not matched to a gene; V was cut back by 5 bases and J by 2 bases. In nucleotides, the CDR3 is TGTGCCAGCAGCCAACTGGGACTACAAGAGACCCAGTACTTC. The encoded protein is CASSQLGLQETQYF.

The chain carries TRBV27 and TRBJ2-5, with D tentatively TRBD1 (6 bases). The CDR3 runs 16 residues. The V gene lost 0 bases and the J gene lost 0 bases, with 11 bases spanning the gap. CDR1 is MNHEY, CDR2 SMNVEV, per germline (reference sequence). The CDR3 DNA sequence: TGTGCCAGCAGTTTATCCCCGGACAGTCACCAAGAGACCCAGTACTTC. It encodes CASSLSPDSHQETQYF.

In this sample, this clone turned up once. The chain carries TRBV5-6 and TRBJ2-7, with TRBD1 as a possible D gene (6 bases). The CDR3 runs to 11 residues. CDR1 and CDR2 from the germline V gene are SGHDT and YYEEEE. The ends were cut back, 7 bases at V and 2 bases at J, with 7 bases in the middle. This chain's CDR3 is CASGGPYEQYF. The CDR3 DNA follows: TGTGCCAGCGGGGGCCCCTACGAGCAGTACTTC.

The chain couples TRBV19 to TRBJ2-7; TRBD1 might be the D (6 bases). Trimming removed 5 bases from V and 3 bases from J, with 23 bases in between. The germline gives CDR1 LNHDA, CDR2 SQIVND (reference sequence). The CDR3 is 17 residues long. The CDR3 nucleotides read TGTGCCAGTAGTGCGGATTTAGTGACAGGCGGGCACTACGAGCAGTACTTC. Its protein is CASSADLVTGGHYEQYF.

V usage is TRBV27 and J usage is TRBJ2-7; D is uncertain. Per germline, CDR1 MNHEY and CDR2 SMNVEV (reference sequence). With 8 bases removed from V and 3 bases from J, the gap between germline ends came to 8 bases. The length of the CDR3 is 11 residues. This CDR3 reads CASRGGYEQYF. CDR3 DNA sequence: TGTGCCAGCCGCGGCGGCTACGAGCAGTACTTC.

A single count supports this clone. The CDR3 here is CASSVARQGSYGYTF. CDR3 in DNA: TGTGCCAGCAGCGTAGCGAGACAGGGATCCTATGGCTACACCTTC. The chain joins TRBV9 to TRBJ1-2; TRBD1 matches at 7 bases. V dropped 0 bases and J dropped 4; count of bases not matched to a gene: 6. This CDR3 spans 15 amino acids. Germline assignment: CDR1 SGDLS and CDR2 YYNGEE.

The V call is TRBV9, the J call TRBJ1-5, with 12 nucleotides matching TRBD1. The germline gives CDR1 SGDLS, CDR2 YYNGEE. The CDR3 is 14 amino acids. With 3 bases clipped from V and 6 bases from J, the junction kept 1 base outside the gene matches. The CDR3 region is CASSEGQGAQPQHF. CDR3 nucleotide sequence: TGTGCCAGCAGCGAGGGACAGGGGGCTCAGCCCCAGCATTTT.

The V and J genes are TRBV18 and TRBJ2-3; 14 nucleotides agree with TRBD2. The CDR3 totals 16 residues. Looked up from germline, CDR1 is KGHSH and CDR2 is LQKENI. The V segment lost 0 bases and the J segment 8 bases; nucleotides outside the gene matches: 4. In nucleotides, the CDR3 is TGTGCCAGCTCACCACCGGGACTAGCGGGAGCGGGTACGCAGTATTTT. Translating it yields CASSPPGLAGAGTQYF.

V usage is TRBV7-9 and J usage is TRBJ1-5; D not certain. Trimming shortened V by 3 bases and J by 0 bases, and 6 bases separated the two germline ends. This CDR3 has 14 amino acids. CDR1 is SEHNR and CDR2 is FQNEAQ in the germline V gene (reference sequence). CDR3 in DNA: TGTGCCAGCAGCTTCCTAAATAGCAATCAGCCCCAGCATTTT. As protein: CASSFLNSNQPQHF.

The chain carries TRBV15 and TRBJ2-1, with a weak D call TRBD2 (5 bases). V was pared by 3 bases and J by 9 bases, with 12 bases between. The CDR3 runs 13 residues. Per germline, CDR1 LNHNV and CDR2 YYDKDF (reference sequence). The CDR3 protein is CATSSSRGGEQFF. The DNA for the CDR3 is TGTGCCACCAGCAGTTCCCGGGGTGGTGAGCAGTTCTTC.